This T cell receptor (beta chain) is from a study of OX40 agonist ivuxolimab in advanced cancers. General observations from the study: Clonal expansion among partial responders at 0.1-3.0 mg/kg ranked near the lowest.

V shed 4 bases and J shed 0 bases, with 14 bases lying between them. The CDR3 has 15 amino acids. CDR1 and CDR2 from the germline V gene are SGHRS and YFSETQ. A remark on this clone: Its antigen is not known.

Here immunoSEQ multiplex PCR was the method, and the copy in TCRdb shows in-frame clones only, minus some. The table shows 70,000 to 95,000 clones, with about 80% occurring only once. At cycle 4 day 1, cycle 7 day 1, and baseline, blood was sampled. The specimen was CD4+ or CD8+ T cells sorted from blood, collected in a trial of the OX40 agonist ivuxolimab. The receptor was isolated from an adult with an advanced solid tumor such as melanoma, head and neck, liver or kidney cancer. This chain links TRBV5-1 with TRBJ2-7; D is possibly TRBD2 (5 bases). CDR3: CASSGDYKSSYEQYF. For the CDR3, the DNA is TGCGCCAGCAGCGGTGACTACAAAAGCTCCTACGAGCAGTACTTC.